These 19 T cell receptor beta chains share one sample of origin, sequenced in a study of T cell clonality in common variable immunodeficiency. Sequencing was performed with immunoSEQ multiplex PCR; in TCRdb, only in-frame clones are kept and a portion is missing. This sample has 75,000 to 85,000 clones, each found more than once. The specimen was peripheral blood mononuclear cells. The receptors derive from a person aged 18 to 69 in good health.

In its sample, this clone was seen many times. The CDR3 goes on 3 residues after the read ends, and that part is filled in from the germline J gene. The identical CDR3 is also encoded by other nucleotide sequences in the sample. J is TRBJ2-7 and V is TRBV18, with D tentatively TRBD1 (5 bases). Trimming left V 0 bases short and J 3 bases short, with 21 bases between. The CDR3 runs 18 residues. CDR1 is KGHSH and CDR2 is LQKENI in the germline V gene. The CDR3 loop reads CASSPPDHIRTRFYEQYF. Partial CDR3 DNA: TGTGCCAGCTCACCACCGGATCATATCCGGACAAGATTCTACGAG.

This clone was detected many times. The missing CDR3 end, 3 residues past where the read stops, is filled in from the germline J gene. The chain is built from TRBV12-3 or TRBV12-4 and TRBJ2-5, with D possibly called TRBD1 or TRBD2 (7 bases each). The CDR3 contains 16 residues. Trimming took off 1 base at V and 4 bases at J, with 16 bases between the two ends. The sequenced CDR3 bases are TGTGCCAGCAGTTTAGGGTGGACAGGCGGGAGAGAGACC. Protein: CASSLGWTGGRET. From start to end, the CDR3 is CASSLGWTGGRETQYF.

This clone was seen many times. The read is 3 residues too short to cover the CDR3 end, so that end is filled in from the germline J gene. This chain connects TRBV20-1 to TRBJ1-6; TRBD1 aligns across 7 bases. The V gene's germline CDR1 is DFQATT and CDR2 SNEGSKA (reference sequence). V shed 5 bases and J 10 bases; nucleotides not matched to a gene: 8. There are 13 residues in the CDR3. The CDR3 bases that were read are TGCAGTGCTGAGGACAGGCCGGAATCACCC. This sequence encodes CSAEDRPESP. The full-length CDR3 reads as CSAEDRPESPLHF.

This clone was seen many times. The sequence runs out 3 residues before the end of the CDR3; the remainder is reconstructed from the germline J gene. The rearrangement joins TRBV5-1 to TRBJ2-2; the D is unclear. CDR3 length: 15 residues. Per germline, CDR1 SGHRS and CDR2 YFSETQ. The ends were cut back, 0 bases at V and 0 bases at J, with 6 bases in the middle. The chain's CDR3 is CASSLGDTNTGELFF. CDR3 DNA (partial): TGCGCCAGCAGCTTGGGCGATACGAACACCGGGGAG.

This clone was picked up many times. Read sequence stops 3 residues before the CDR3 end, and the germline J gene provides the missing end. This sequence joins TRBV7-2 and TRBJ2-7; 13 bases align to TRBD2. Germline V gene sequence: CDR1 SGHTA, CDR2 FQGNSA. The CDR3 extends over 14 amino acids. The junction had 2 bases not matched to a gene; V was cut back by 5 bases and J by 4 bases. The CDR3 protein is CASSALAGGYEQYF. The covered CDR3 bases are TGTGCCAGCAGCGCACTAGCGGGAGGGTACGAG. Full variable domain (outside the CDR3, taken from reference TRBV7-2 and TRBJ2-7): GAGVSQSPSNKVTEKGKDVELRCDPISGHTALYWYRQSLGQGLEFLIYFQGNSAPDKSGLPSDRFSAERTGGSVSTLTIQRTQQEDSAVYLCASSALAGGYEQYFGPGTRLTVT.

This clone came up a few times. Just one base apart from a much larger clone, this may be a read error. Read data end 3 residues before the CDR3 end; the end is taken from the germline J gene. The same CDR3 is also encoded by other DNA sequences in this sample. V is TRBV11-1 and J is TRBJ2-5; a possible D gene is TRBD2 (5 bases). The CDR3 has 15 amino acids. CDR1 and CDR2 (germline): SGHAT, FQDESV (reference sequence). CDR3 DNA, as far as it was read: TGTGCAAGCAGCTTAGTAGCGCCGACCCAAGAGACC. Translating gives CASSLVAPTQET. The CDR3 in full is CASSLVAPTQETQYF.

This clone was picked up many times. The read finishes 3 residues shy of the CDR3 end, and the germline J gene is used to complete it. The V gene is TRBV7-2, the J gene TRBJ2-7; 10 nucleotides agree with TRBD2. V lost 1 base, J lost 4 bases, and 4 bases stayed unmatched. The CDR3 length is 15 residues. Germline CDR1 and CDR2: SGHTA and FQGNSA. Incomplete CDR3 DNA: TGTGCCAGCAGCTTAGGACTAGCGGGTTCGTACGAG. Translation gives CASSLGLAGSYE. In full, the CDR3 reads CASSLGLAGSYEQYF.

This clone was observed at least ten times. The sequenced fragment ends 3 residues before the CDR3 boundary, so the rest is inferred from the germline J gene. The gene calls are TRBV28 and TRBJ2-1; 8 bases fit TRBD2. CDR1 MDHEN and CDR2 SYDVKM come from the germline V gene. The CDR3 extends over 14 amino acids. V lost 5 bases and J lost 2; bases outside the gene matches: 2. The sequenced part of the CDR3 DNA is TGTGCCAGCAGTCGTAGCGGGACCTACAATGAG. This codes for CASSRSGTYNE. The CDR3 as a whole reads CASSRSGTYNEQFF.

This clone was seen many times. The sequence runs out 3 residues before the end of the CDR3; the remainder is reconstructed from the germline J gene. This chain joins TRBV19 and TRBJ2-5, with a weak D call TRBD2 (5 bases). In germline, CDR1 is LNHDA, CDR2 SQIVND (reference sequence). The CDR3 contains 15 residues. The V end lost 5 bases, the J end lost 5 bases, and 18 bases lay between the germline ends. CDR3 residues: CASSYASSTGETQYF. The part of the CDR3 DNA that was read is TGTGCCAGTAGTTACGCTAGCAGCACGGGGGAGACC.

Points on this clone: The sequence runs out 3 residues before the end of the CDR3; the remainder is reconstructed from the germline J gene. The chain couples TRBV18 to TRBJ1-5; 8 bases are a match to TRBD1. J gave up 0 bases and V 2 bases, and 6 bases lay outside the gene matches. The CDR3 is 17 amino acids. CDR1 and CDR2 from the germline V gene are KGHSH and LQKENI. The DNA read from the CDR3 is TGTGCCAGCTCACCAGGGACAGGCCGCTATAGCAATCAGCCC. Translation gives CASSPGTGRYSNQP. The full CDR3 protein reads CASSPGTGRYSNQPQHF. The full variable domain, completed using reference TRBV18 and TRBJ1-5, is NAGVMQNPRHLVRRRGQEARLRCSPMKGHSHVYWYRQLPEEGLKFMVYLQKENIIDESGMPKERFSAEFPKEGPSILRIQQVVRGDSAAYFCASSPGTGRYSNQPQHFGDGTRLSIL.

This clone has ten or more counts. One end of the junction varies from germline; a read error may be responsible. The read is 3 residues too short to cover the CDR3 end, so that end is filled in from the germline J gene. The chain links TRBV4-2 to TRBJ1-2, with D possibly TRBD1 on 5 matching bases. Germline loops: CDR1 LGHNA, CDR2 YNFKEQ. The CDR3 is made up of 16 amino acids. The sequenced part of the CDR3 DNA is TGCGCCAGCAGCCAAGATGACCCTCCAGGGATCGATGGC. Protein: CASSQDDPPGIDG. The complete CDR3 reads CASSQDDPPGIDGYTF.

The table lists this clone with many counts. The CDR3 loop reads CASSEQEKLFF. The covered CDR3 bases are TGTGCCAGCAGCGAACAGGAAAAA. The chain uses TRBV7-9 and TRBJ1-4; no definite D call. With the read ending 3 residues before the CDR3 end, the germline J gene is used to fill in that end. The CDR3 runs to 11 residues. V lost 5 bases and J 8 bases, leaving 6 bases between the germline ends. Germline V gene sequence: CDR1 SEHNR, CDR2 FQNEAQ (reference sequence).

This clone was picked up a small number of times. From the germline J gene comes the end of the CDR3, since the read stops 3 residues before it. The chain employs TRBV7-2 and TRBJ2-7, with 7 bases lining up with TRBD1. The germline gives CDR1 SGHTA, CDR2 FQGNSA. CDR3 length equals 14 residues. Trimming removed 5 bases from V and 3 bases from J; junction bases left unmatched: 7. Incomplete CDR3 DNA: TGTGCCAGCAGCGGTACGGGACAGCTCTACGAG. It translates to CASSGTGQLYE. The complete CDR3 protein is CASSGTGQLYEQYF. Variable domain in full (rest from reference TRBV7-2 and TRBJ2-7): GAGVSQSPSNKVTEKGKDVELRCDPISGHTALYWYRQSLGQGLEFLIYFQGNSAPDKSGLPSDRFSAERTGGSVSTLTIQRTQQEDSAVYLCASSGTGQLYEQYFGPGTRLTVT.

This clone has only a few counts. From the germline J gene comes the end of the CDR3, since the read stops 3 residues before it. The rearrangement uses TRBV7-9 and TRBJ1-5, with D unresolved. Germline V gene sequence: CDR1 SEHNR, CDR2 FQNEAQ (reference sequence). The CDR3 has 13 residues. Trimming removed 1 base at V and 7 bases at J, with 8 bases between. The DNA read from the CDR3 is TGTGCCAGCAGCTTAGGCACCGGGCAGCCC. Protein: CASSLGTGQP. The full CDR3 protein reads CASSLGTGQPQHF.

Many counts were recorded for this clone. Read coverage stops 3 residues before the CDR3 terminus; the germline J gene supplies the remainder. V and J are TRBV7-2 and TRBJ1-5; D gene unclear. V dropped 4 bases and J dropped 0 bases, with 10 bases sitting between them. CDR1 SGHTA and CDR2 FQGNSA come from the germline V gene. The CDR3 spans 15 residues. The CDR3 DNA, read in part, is TGTGCCAGCAGCTGGGGAGCGGTTAGCAATCAGCCC. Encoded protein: CASSWGAVSNQP. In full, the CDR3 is CASSWGAVSNQPQHF.

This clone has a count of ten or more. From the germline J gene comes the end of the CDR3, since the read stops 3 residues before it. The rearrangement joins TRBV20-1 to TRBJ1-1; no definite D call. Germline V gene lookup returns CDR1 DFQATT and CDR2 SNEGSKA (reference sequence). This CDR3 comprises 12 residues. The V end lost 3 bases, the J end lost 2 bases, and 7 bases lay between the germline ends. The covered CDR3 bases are TGCAGTGCTAGCCGGTTAAACACTGAA. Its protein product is CSASRLNTE. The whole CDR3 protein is CSASRLNTEAFF.

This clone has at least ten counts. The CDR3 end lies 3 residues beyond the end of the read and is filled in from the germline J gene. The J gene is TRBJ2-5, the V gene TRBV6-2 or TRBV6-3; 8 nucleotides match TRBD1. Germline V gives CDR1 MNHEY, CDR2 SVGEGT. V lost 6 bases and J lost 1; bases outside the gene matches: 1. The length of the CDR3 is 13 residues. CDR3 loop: CASRGQVQETQYF. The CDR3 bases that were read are TGTGCCAGCAGGGGACAGGTCCAAGAGACC.

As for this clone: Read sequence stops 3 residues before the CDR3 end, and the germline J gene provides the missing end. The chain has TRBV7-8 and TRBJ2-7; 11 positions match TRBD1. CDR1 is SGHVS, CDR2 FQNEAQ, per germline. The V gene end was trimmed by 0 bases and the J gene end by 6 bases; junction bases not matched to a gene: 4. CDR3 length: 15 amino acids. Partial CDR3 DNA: TGTGCCAGCAGCTTAGCCGGGACAGGGGGTCCCGAG. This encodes CASSLAGTGGPE. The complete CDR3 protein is CASSLAGTGGPEQYF.

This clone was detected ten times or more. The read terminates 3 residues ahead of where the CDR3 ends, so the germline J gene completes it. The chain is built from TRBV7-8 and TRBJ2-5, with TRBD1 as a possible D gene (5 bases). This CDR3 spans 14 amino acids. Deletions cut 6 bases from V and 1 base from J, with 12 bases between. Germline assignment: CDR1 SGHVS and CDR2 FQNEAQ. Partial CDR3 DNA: TGTGCCAGCAGAGAGATACAGGTCCAAGAGACC. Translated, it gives CASREIQVQET. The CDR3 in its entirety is CASREIQVQETQYF.